This TCR beta chain emerged from a study of blood T cell repertoires in COVID-19. Study as a whole: The study drew acute and convalescent COVID-19 samples from the United States, Italy and Spain. PBMCs, B-cell-depleted T cells, or T cells were the source of the cDNA or gDNA that made up the material.

Original analysis: From reference gene primer amplification, estimates of nucleated cell counts were derived. TCRdb's copy holds only in-frame clones and misses some; the assay was immunoSEQ multiplex PCR. That table supplies the V and J calls and clone size; D and trimming were determined from the DNA. Of about 130,000 clones listed, about 80% are singletons. The V gene lost 4 bases and the J gene lost 2 bases, with 10 bases spanning the gap. Germline CDR1 SGHRS, CDR2 YFSETQ. CDR3 size: 13 residues. This clone was recorded once. The chain uses TRBV5-1 and TRBJ2-7; tentative D call: TRBD1 (5 bases). Specimen: peripheral blood. This receptor was identified in a man in his 60s with acute or convalescent COVID-19. CDR3 protein: CASSPGQPYEQYF. The CDR3 bases are TGCGCCAGCAGCCCCGGACAACCCTACGAGCAGTACTTC.